This TCR beta chain was documented in a study of blood T cell repertoires in COVID-19. How the authors handled the data: Reference gene primers were amplified, and this amplification served to estimate nucleated cell counts. Clones were read by immunoSEQ multiplex PCR, and TCRdb kept only the in-frame ones, dropping some. The DNA gave D and trimming, while V, J and clone size come from that table. The data show more than 400,000 clones, approximately 83% seen once. V lost 7 bases and J lost 2, with 15 bases in between. The CDR3 is 15 amino acids. Germline V CDR1 and CDR2: LNHDA, SQIVND (reference sequence).

The V call is TRBV19, the J call TRBJ1-5, with a weak D call TRBD1 (5 bases). This TCR derives from a human donor in a cohort sampled during active COVID-19. The sequenced sample consisted of peripheral blood. The CDR3 DNA reads as TGTGCCAGTAAGGGAGGGGCCCCCGGCAATCAGCCCCAGCATTTT. Encoded protein: CASKGGAPGNQPQHF.